Listed below are T cell receptor beta chains from one sample, sequenced in a study of cytomegalovirus exposure and HLA in healthy donors. Some clones are missing from TCRdb's copy, which holds only in-frame ones; the method was immunoSEQ multiplex PCR. The sample includes some 150,000 clones. Sequencing was performed on PBMCs. The receptors come from a woman younger than 30 in good health and CMV-seronegative. The conserved cysteine and the conserved F or W are not part of the CDR3 here. A D gene is named only where the DNA matches it firmly.

j_gene: TRBJ1-2; v_gene: TRBV19; d_gene: TRBD1; CDR3aa: ASSPGQGNYGYT
j_gene: TRBJ2-7; v_gene: TRBV5-5; d_gene: TRBD2; CDR3aa: ASSPGLAETGRIYEQY
j_gene: TRBJ1-1; v_gene: TRBV10-3; d_gene: NA; CDR3aa: AISESRGRADGNTEAF
j_gene: TRBJ2-5; v_gene: TRBV6-5; d_gene: TRBD2; CDR3aa: ASSFSGRQETQY
j_gene: TRBJ1-1; v_gene: TRBV27; d_gene: TRBD1; CDR3aa: ASSLDRVGFEAF
j_gene: TRBJ2-2; v_gene: TRBV5-1; d_gene: TRBD2; CDR3aa: ASKREVNTGELF
j_gene: TRBJ1-2; v_gene: TRBV5-8; d_gene: TRBD1; CDR3aa: ASRLGQGFSGYT
j_gene: TRBJ2-1; v_gene: TRBV27; d_gene: TRBD2; CDR3aa: ASSGPGLAGGGEQF
j_gene: TRBJ2-1; v_gene: TRBV18; d_gene: NA; CDR3aa: ASSPNSYNEQF
j_gene: TRBJ1-1; v_gene: TRBV4-1; d_gene: TRBD1; CDR3aa: ASSPGQGPAEAF
j_gene: NA; v_gene: TRBV2; d_gene: NA; CDR3aa: ASSLRRLADEQY
j_gene: TRBJ2-1; v_gene: TRBV4-1; d_gene: NA; CDR3aa: ASSQERQLHSYNEQF